This TCR beta chain was captured in a study of cytomegalovirus exposure and HLA in healthy donors. Primers for the PCR totalled 60 Vbeta and 13 Jbeta. Sequencing was performed with immunoSEQ multiplex PCR; in TCRdb, only in-frame clones are kept and a portion is missing. The table includes about 160,000 clones, 80% to 85% detected once. General study points: V- and J-gene trimming of TCR beta was linked (in a later analysis) to a missense DCLRE1C variant. With high specificity and sensitivity, the classifier reportedly diagnosed cytomegalovirus status. In an earlier analysis, about 87% or about 30%: the productive usage of most TCR beta V segments. Rarity marked most TCR sequences, yet some public TCRs occurred in many donors.

Trimming took off 6 bases at V and 7 bases at J, with 12 bases between the two ends. The V gene's germline CDR1 is MNHEY and CDR2 SMNVEV (reference sequence). The CDR3 runs to 13 residues. A remark on this clone: Its antigen is unknown.

The clonotype comes from a man aged 18 to 30 in good health and CMV-seronegative. Sequencing was performed on PBMCs. This sequence joins TRBV27 and TRBJ2-2, with D tentatively TRBD1 (6 bases). The CDR3 spells CASRPQGDGELFF. Written as DNA, the CDR3 is TGTGCCAGCAGGCCACAGGGTGACGGGGAGCTGTTTTTT.